These 11 T cell receptor beta chains were sequenced from one sample in a study of CXCR3-negative and CXCR3-positive naive CD8 T cells. Via 5' RACE with UMI labels, TRB cDNA libraries were prepared. TCRdb re-called the 5' RACE reads and shows each CDR3 protein once, DNA omitted. This repertoire includes 6,000 to 8,000 distinct CDR3 sequences. The sample taken for sequencing was naive CXCR3- CD8+ T cells from blood. Specified subset: CD45RO-CCR7+CD27+CD95- naive CD8+ T cells lacking CXCR3 (TNR3-). Source of these receptors: a human donor in good health. Some clones in this sample may be carry-over from other donors' samples.

The chain is built from TRBV12-3 or TRBV12-4 and TRBJ2-7; TCRdb gives TRBD2 as the D gene, but with no DNA this cannot be confirmed. The CDR3 is 16 residues long. This CDR3 reads CASSREGGRASYEQYF.

This chain connects TRBV6-2 or TRBV6-3 to TRBJ2-7; TCRdb returns TRBD1, unconfirmable since there is no DNA. CDR1 MNHEY and CDR2 SVGEGT come from the germline V gene. This CDR3 has 15 amino acids. The CDR3 sequence: CASSSRDRGLYEQYF.

V is TRBV19 and J is TRBJ1-1; TCRdb's D call, TRBD1, is unchecked because there is no DNA. Per germline, CDR1 LNHDA and CDR2 SQIVND (reference sequence). The CDR3 sequence is 13 residues long. The CDR3 protein is CASSQGWGTEAFF.

This clonotype ranks as medium-sized in terms of frequency. The rearrangement joins TRBV6-5 to TRBJ1-1. CDR3 size: 14 residues. Germline V CDR1 and CDR2: MNHEY, SVGAGI. CDR3 sequence reads: CASSSGLAGTEAFF.

According to its frequency, this clonotype is medium-sized. The chain couples TRBV10-3 to TRBJ2-5; TCRdb outputs TRBD1, but without DNA this stays unchecked. This CDR3 has 15 residues. Germline loops: CDR1 ENHRY, CDR2 SYGVKD. The CDR3 sequence is CAISVLWDRQETQYF.

Its frequency marks this clonotype as medium-sized. This chain joins TRBV2 and TRBJ1-2; the D call of TRBD1 rests on TCRdb alone, since no DNA is present to check it. There are 16 residues in the CDR3. Germline lookup yields CDR1 SNHLY and CDR2 FYNNEI. The CDR3 spells CASSEGRQGANYGYTF.

This clonotype is classed as medium-sized (0.01 to 0.1%) by frequency. V gene TRBV15 combines with J gene TRBJ2-7; the D gene TCRdb calls, TRBD1, cannot be checked with no DNA. Looked up from germline, CDR1 is LNHNV and CDR2 is YYDKDF (reference sequence). The CDR3 is 14 amino acids. CDR3 loop: CATSSVGQGNEQYF.

CDR3 region: CASSLVSEDEQFF. The chain recombines TRBV5-1 with TRBJ2-1; TCRdb reports TRBD2, a call that lacks DNA to check it against. Germline V gene sequence: CDR1 SGHRS, CDR2 YFSETQ. This CDR3 has 13 amino acids.

By frequency, this clonotype is medium-sized (0.01 to 0.1%). This chain links TRBV29-1 with TRBJ2-7; TCRdb indicates TRBD1, and absent DNA this call remains unverified. The CDR3 consists of 13 residues. Germline V gene sequence: CDR1 SQVTM, CDR2 ANQGSEA. This CDR3 is CSIGTGLSYEQYF.

The chain links TRBV5-1 to TRBJ2-7. The CDR3 consists of 14 residues. The germline CDR1 and CDR2 sequences are SGHRS and YFSETQ. CDR3 sequence: CASSLFAETYEQYF.

The V gene is TRBV5-6, the J gene TRBJ2-7; TCRdb lists TRBD1, though no DNA is available to test this call. The CDR3 has 16 residues. Germline CDR1 and CDR2: SGHDT and YYEEEE. The CDR3 reads CASSLATGGYRNEQYF.